This T cell receptor beta chain came from a study of T cell responses to AZD1222 COVID-19 vaccine. With regard to this clone: What it recognizes is unknown.

Study-wide points: As reported, nearly half of all spike-specific TCRs target variant regions that are unmutated. Rises in breadth and depth of Spike-specific TCRs came after two AZD1222 doses. The study found vaccine-associated CD4 TCRs spanning spike, dominant at 160-218 and 743-854.

TCRdb keeps only in-frame clones here, not all; method: immunoSEQ multiplex PCR. The sample records 95,000 to 110,000 clones, over 80% being singletons. Germline V gene sequence: CDR1 MNHEY, CDR2 SMNVEV (reference sequence). Unmatched junction bases numbered 8, after V lost 5 bases and J lost 10 bases. The CDR3 has 14 residues. Pooling was applied to second doses at about 4 or about 12 weeks. This TCR was sampled from an adult who received the AZD1222 COVID-19 vaccine. The sample was peripheral blood, taken 28 days after the second AZD1222 dose. V usage is TRBV27 and J usage is TRBJ1-6; 7 bases align to TRBD1. As DNA, the CDR3 is TGTGCCAGCAGTGAAGGACAGGTGGGCTCACCCCTCCACTTT. Its translation: CASSEGQVGSPLHF.